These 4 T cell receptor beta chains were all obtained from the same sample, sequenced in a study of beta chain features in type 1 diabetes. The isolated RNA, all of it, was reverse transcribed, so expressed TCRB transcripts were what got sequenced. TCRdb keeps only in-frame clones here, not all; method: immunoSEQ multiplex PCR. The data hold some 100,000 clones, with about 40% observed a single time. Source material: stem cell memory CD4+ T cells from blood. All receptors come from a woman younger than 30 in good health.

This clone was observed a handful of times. This CDR3 reads CAWSGGTRNQPQHF. For the CDR3, the DNA is TGTGCCTGGAGTGGGGGGACACGTAATCAGCCCCAGCATTTT. The V gene is TRBV30, the J gene TRBJ1-5; a possible D gene is TRBD1 (6 bases). V was cut by 1 base and J by 4 bases, with 11 bases left in between. Germline V gene sequence: CDR1 GTSNPN, CDR2 SVGIG (reference sequence). This CDR3 contains 14 residues.

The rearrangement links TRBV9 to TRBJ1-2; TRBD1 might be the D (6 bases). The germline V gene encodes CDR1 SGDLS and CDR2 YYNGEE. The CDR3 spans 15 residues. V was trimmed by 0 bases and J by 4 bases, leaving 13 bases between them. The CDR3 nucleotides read TGTGCCAGCAGCGTAGAAGGGGGATTCGGCTATGGCTACACCTTC. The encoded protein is CASSVEGGFGYGYTF.

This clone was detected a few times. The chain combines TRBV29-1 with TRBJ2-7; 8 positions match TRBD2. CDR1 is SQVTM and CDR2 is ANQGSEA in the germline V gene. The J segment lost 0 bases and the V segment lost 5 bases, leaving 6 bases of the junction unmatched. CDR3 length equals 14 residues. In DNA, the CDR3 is TGCAGCGTTCCCGGGGCGGGAGGCTCCTACGAGCAGTACTTC. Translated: CSVPGAGGSYEQYF.

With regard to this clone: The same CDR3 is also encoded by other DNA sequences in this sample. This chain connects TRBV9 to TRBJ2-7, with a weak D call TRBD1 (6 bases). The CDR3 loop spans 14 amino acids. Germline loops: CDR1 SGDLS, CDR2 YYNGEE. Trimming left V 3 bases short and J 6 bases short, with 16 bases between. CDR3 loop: CASSGGQGYGEQYF. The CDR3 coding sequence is TGTGCCAGCAGCGGGGGGCAGGGTTATGGCGAGCAGTACTTC.